One sample yielded the 7 T cell receptor beta chains listed below, sequenced in a study of shared clonotypes between healthy human individuals. This table comes from immunoSEQ multiplex PCR, and its TCRdb copy is limited to in-frame clones, with some not included. The sample holds 400,000 to 600,000 clones, around 96% seen once. Sequencing was carried out using naive CD4+ T cells sorted from blood. The subset is: CD45RA+ positively selected. The receptors originated from a woman aged 25 to 45 in good health.

V is TRBV18 and J is TRBJ2-5; 12 positions agree with TRBD2. This CDR3 has 14 amino acids. V lost 4 bases and J lost 5; bases outside the gene matches: 2. Germline CDR1 KGHSH, CDR2 LQKENI. CDR3 DNA sequence: TGTGCCAGCTCACGGACTAGCGGGATCGAGACCCAGTACTTC. Residues: CASSRTSGIETQYF. Full variable domain (remainder filled in from reference TRBV18 and TRBJ2-5): NAGVMQNPRHLVRRRGQEARLRCSPMKGHSHVYWYRQLPEEGLKFMVYLQKENIIDESGMPKERFSAEFPKEGPSILRIQQVVRGDSAAYFCASSRTSGIETQYFGPGTRLLVL.

This chain links TRBV6-5 with TRBJ2-7; TRBD1 matches at 7 bases. The length of the CDR3 is 14 residues. Trimming took 6 bases from V and 1 from J; bases not matched to a gene: 6. The germline V gene has CDR1 MNHEY and CDR2 SVGAGI. CDR3 coding DNA: TGTGCCAGCAGGGCGACAGGGTGGTCCTACGAGCAGTACTTC. This gives the protein CASRATGWSYEQYF.

This chain connects TRBV27 to TRBJ2-3, with D uncertain. Between the trimmed V and J ends, which lost 6 bases and 6 bases, there was a span of 10 bases. The CDR3 is 12 residues long. CDR1 and CDR2 (germline): MNHEY, SMNVEV (reference sequence). The CDR3 loop reads CASRQMEDTQYF. The CDR3 nucleotides read TGTGCCAGCAGACAGATGGAGGATACGCAGTATTTT.

This sequence joins TRBV7-9 and TRBJ2-5, with a weak D call TRBD2 (5 bases). The CDR3 has 15 amino acids. The V end lost 5 bases, the J end lost 1 base, and 14 bases lay between the germline ends. Per germline, CDR1 SEHNR and CDR2 FQNEAQ (reference sequence). This CDR3 reads CASSPRSRVQETQYF. In DNA, the CDR3 is TGTGCCAGCAGCCCCAGGTCGCGGGTCCAAGAGACCCAGTACTTC.

This chain joins TRBV19 and TRBJ2-6; D gene ambiguous. Germline CDR1 LNHDA, CDR2 SQIVND (reference sequence). The CDR3 has 16 amino acids. Trimming shortened V by 4 bases and J by 4 bases, and 14 bases separated the two germline ends. The CDR3 here is CASSTGPTQGANVLTF. Here the CDR3 DNA reads TGTGCCAGTAGTACCGGCCCGACGCAGGGGGCCAACGTCCTGACTTTC.

V usage is TRBV28 and J usage is TRBJ1-2, with D unclear. CDR3 length: 11 residues. The germline V and J ends were trimmed by 5 bases and 8 bases, with 9 bases remaining between them. From germline, CDR1 is MDHEN and CDR2 SYDVKM. The CDR3 DNA reads as TGTGCCAGCAGTAAGCTGGGCGGCTACACCTTC. Translated: CASSKLGGYTF.

Comments on this clone: Additional DNA sequences in this sample encode the identical CDR3. This chain links TRBV6-5 with TRBJ2-7; D is unclear. The CDR3 length is 11 residues. V lost 2 bases and J lost 3, with 2 bases in between. CDR1 MNHEY and CDR2 SVGAGI come from the germline V gene. The CDR3 DNA reads as TGTGCCAGCAGTTACCTCTACGAGCAGTACTTC. Amino acid sequence: CASSYLYEQYF.